The 29 T cell receptor beta chains listed next were all sequenced from one sample in a study of OX40 agonist ivuxolimab in advanced cancers. Sequenced by immunoSEQ multiplex PCR; TCRdb stores in-frame clones only, minus some. Found here are 45,000 to 50,000 clones, approximately 91% of them singletons; the top ten hold around a fifth. The sample was CD4+ or CD8+ T cells sorted from blood, taken in a trial of the OX40 agonist ivuxolimab. All receptors come from an adult with an advanced solid tumor such as melanoma, head and neck, liver or kidney cancer.

CDR3 nucleotide sequence: TGTGCCAGCAGCCTCCCCCAAGAGACCCAGTACTTC. This codes for CASSLPQETQYF. The rearrangement uses TRBV11-2 and TRBJ2-5; D remains unclear. From germline, CDR1 is SGHAT and CDR2 FQNNGV. The V end lost 5 bases, the J end lost 1 base, and 5 bases lay between the germline ends. The CDR3 is 12 amino acids.

The V call is TRBV28, the J call TRBJ2-7; D gene ambiguous. Trimming cost V 7 bases and J 0 bases, with 10 bases left between them. This CDR3 is 13 amino acids long. Germline lookup yields CDR1 MDHEN and CDR2 SYDVKM. CDR3 sequence reads: CASIGRHSYEQYF. DNA of the CDR3: TGTGCCAGCATCGGACGGCACTCCTACGAGCAGTACTTC.

V gene TRBV6-5 combines with J gene TRBJ2-7, with TRBD2 matching 14 bases. J gave up 6 bases and V 6 bases, and 7 bases lay outside the gene matches. The length of the CDR3 is 15 residues. In germline, CDR1 is MNHEY, CDR2 SVGAGI. The CDR3 is CASSHGTSGSGEQYF. In DNA form, the CDR3 reads TGTGCCAGCAGCCACGGGACTAGCGGGAGTGGCGAGCAGTACTTC.

This sequence joins TRBV28 and TRBJ1-1; TRBD1 might be the D (5 bases). Germline V lookup: CDR1 MDHEN, CDR2 SYDVKM. The V end lost 4 bases, the J end lost 1 base, and 19 bases lay between the germline ends. The CDR3 runs 17 residues. This chain's CDR3 is CASSSRGFWLGNTEAFF. The CDR3 DNA sequence: TGTGCCAGCAGTTCTCGGGGGTTCTGGCTGGGGAACACTGAAGCTTTCTTT. Full variable domain (remainder filled in from reference TRBV28 and TRBJ1-1): DVKVTQSSRYLVKRTGEKVFLECVQDMDHENMFWYRQDPGLGLRLIYFSYDVKMKEKGDIPEGYSVSREKKERFSLILESASTNQTSMYLCASSSRGFWLGNTEAFFGQGTRLTVV.

The gene calls are TRBV7-2 and TRBJ1-6; 9 bases align to TRBD1. Per germline, CDR1 SGHTA and CDR2 FQGNSA. After removal of 5 bases from V and 9 bases from J, the junction contained 2 bases not matched to a gene. The CDR3 consists of 13 residues. Written as DNA, the CDR3 is TGTGCCAGCAGCGAGACAGGGGGTTCACCCCTCCACTTT. Translation: CASSETGGSPLHF.

This chain links TRBV27 with TRBJ2-1; 7 nucleotides match TRBD2. The length of the CDR3 is 15 residues. J gave up 7 bases and V 8 bases, and 14 bases lay outside the gene matches. Looked up from germline, CDR1 is MNHEY and CDR2 is SMNVEV (reference sequence). Here the CDR3 reads CASSTQPGGGNEQFF. The CDR3 region has the DNA TGTGCCAGCTCGACCCAGCCGGGGGGAGGAAATGAGCAGTTCTTC.

This clone was found once. V usage is TRBV5-5 and J usage is TRBJ1-5; 9 bases are a match to TRBD1. The junction had 3 bases not matched to a gene; V was cut back by 3 bases and J by 5 bases. In germline, CDR1 is SGHKS, CDR2 YYEKEE (reference sequence). The CDR3 covers 14 residues. CDR3: CASSYRTGDQPQHF. The CDR3 DNA sequence: TGTGCCAGCAGCTATCGGACAGGGGATCAGCCCCAGCATTTT.

The chain has TRBV5-6 and TRBJ2-5; tentatively, D is TRBD1 (5 bases). Looked up from germline, CDR1 is SGHDT and CDR2 is YYEEEE. The CDR3 is made up of 16 amino acids. Deletions cut 0 bases from V and 0 bases from J, with 12 bases between. The CDR3 DNA reads as TGTGCCAGCAGCTTGGCGATCGACAGTTACCAAGAGACCCAGTACTTC. This codes for CASSLAIDSYQETQYF.

The rearrangement links TRBV5-6 to TRBJ2-7; no clear D. V was pared by 1 base and J by 6 bases, with 11 bases between. Germline V gives CDR1 SGHDT, CDR2 YYEEEE. The CDR3 totals 13 residues. Written as DNA, the CDR3 is TGTGCCAGCAGCTTGTTTGCGTATGGCGAGCAGTACTTC. This codes for CASSLFAYGEQYF. The whole variable domain, filled in from reference TRBV5-6 and TRBJ2-7, reads DAGVTQSPTHLIKTRGQQVTLRCSPKSGHDTVSWYQQALGQGPQFIFQYYEEEERQRGNFPDRFSGHQFPNYSSELNVNALLLGDSALYLCASSLFAYGEQYFGPGTRLTVT.

This clone has only a few counts. J is TRBJ1-1 and V is TRBV30; 7 bases map to TRBD1. Trimming at V came to 0 bases and at J to 9 bases, leaving 1 base not matched to a gene. The CDR3 spans 11 residues. The V gene's germline CDR1 is GTSNPN and CDR2 SVGIG (reference sequence). CDR3 DNA: TGTGCCTGGAGTGTGGGACAGAAAGCTTTCTTT. This translates into CAWSVGQKAFF.

The chain carries TRBV27 and TRBJ1-1; D not certain. Germline CDR1 MNHEY, CDR2 SMNVEV (reference sequence). The CDR3 sequence is 13 residues long. Trimming left V 5 bases short and J 0 bases short, with 7 bases between. Here the CDR3 reads CASSPTLNTEAFF. CDR3 DNA sequence: TGTGCCAGCAGTCCGACATTGAACACTGAAGCTTTCTTT.

The gene calls are TRBV6-5 and TRBJ1-2; 7 nucleotides align to TRBD1. CDR1 MNHEY and CDR2 SVGAGI come from the germline V gene. This CDR3 has 14 amino acids. Trimming removed 5 bases from V and 5 bases from J; junction bases left unmatched: 8. CDR3 nucleotide sequence: TGTGCCAGCAGTAGACAAGGGGGCAGGTATGGCTACACCTTC. It codes for CASSRQGGRYGYTF.

V gene TRBV6-6 combines with J gene TRBJ2-4, with no clear D. This CDR3 spans 13 amino acids. CDR1 and CDR2 from the germline V gene are MNHNY and SVGAGI (reference sequence). V dropped 0 bases and J dropped 5 bases, with 5 bases sitting between them. The CDR3 DNA sequence: TGTGCCAGCAGTTACTCCGGGCAAAACATTCAGTACTTC. It specifies CASSYSGQNIQYF.

This sequence joins TRBV7-9 and TRBJ2-7, with TRBD2 matching over 15 bases. The V and J ends lost 7 bases and 2 bases, in that order; junction bases with no gene match: 3. CDR1 is SEHNR, CDR2 FQNEAQ, per germline (reference sequence). The CDR3 has 15 residues. The DNA for the CDR3 is TGTGCCAGCACCGGACTAGCGGGAGGGCCCTACGAGCAGTACTTC. It yields the protein CASTGLAGGPYEQYF.

The chain links TRBV27 to TRBJ2-7; tentative D call: TRBD2 (5 bases). Germline lookup yields CDR1 MNHEY and CDR2 SMNVEV (reference sequence). The CDR3 contains 14 residues. Between the trimmed V and J ends, which lost 0 bases and 2 bases, there was a span of 8 bases. Here the CDR3 DNA reads TGTGCCAGCAGTTTATCGAGCGGAGCCTACGAGCAGTACTTC. It translates to CASSLSSGAYEQYF.

The CDR3 is CASSSETGGVKNIQYF. The CDR3 nucleotides read TGTGCCAGCAGCTCGGAGACAGGGGGAGTGAAAAACATTCAGTACTTC. The V and J genes are TRBV5-5 and TRBJ2-4; TRBD1 matches 9 bases. CDR1 and CDR2 from the germline V gene are SGHKS and YYEKEE (reference sequence). Trimming took 3 bases from V and 4 from J; bases not matched to a gene: 8. CDR3 length: 16 residues. Combining the CDR3 with reference TRBV5-5 and TRBJ2-4 gives the whole variable domain DAGVTQSPTHLIKTRGQQVTLRCSPISGHKSVSWYQQVLGQGPQFIFQYYEKEERGRGNFPDRFSARQFPNYSSELNVNALLLGDSALYLCASSSETGGVKNIQYFGAGTRLSVL.

The rearrangement joins TRBV7-9 to TRBJ2-7; D unresolved. The CDR3 totals 12 residues. V lost 0 bases and J lost 7, with 7 bases in between. Germline V lookup: CDR1 SEHNR, CDR2 FQNEAQ (reference sequence). The chain's CDR3 is CASSLAWGEQYF. The CDR3 bases are TGTGCCAGCAGCTTAGCCTGGGGAGAGCAGTACTTC.

V and J are TRBV19 and TRBJ2-7, with D maybe TRBD1 (5 bases). Deletions cut 1 base from V and 7 bases from J, with 11 bases between. This CDR3 contains 13 residues. Germline CDR1 LNHDA, CDR2 SQIVND (reference sequence). The CDR3 sequence is CASSIGTLEEQYF. The CDR3 bases are TGTGCCAGTAGTATAGGGACACTTGAAGAGCAGTACTTC.

The chain has TRBV4-2 and TRBJ2-7; 11 nucleotides line up with TRBD2. The CDR3 runs to 16 residues. V lost 0 bases and J lost 3; bases outside the gene matches: 4. Germline CDR1 is LGHNA and CDR2 is YNFKEQ. The CDR3 is CASSQETSGGFYEQYF. Here the CDR3 DNA reads TGTGCCAGCAGCCAAGAAACTAGCGGGGGATTCTACGAGCAGTACTTC.

This clone came up once. This chain links TRBV5-6 with TRBJ2-7, with 8 bases matching TRBD1. Germline CDR1 reads SGHDT; CDR2 reads YYEEEE. With 3 bases clipped from V and 3 bases from J, the junction kept 5 bases outside the gene matches. The CDR3 is 14 residues long. DNA of the CDR3: TGTGCCAGCAGCTACTCAGGGGGCTTCTACGAGCAGTACTTC. Residues: CASSYSGGFYEQYF.

The rearrangement joins TRBV7-8 to TRBJ2-7; D is unclear. The CDR3 has 11 amino acids. Trimming stripped 5 bases from V and 0 bases from J, with 2 bases between. CDR1 is SGHVS and CDR2 is FQNEAQ in the germline V gene. The CDR3 nucleotides read TGTGCCAGCAGCCTCTCCTACGAGCAGTACTTC. Its protein is CASSLSYEQYF.

The chain combines TRBV5-1 with TRBJ2-7; D could derive from TRBD1 or TRBD2 (5 bases each). The V end was cut by 3 bases, the J end by 6 bases, with 13 bases between. The V gene's germline CDR1 is SGHRS and CDR2 YFSETQ. The CDR3 spans 13 residues. The CDR3 DNA sequence: TGCGCCAGCAGCTCTAACATTGGGGGCGAGCAGTACTTC. This codes for CASSSNIGGEQYF.

The V call is TRBV25-1, the J call TRBJ2-1; 8 nucleotides match TRBD2. The CDR3 runs 15 residues. CDR1 and CDR2 (germline): MGHDK, SYGVNS. Trimming at V came to 5 bases and at J to 8 bases, leaving 11 bases not matched to a gene. CDR3 coding DNA: TGTGCCAGCAGTCCATTCGACGGGAGGGCCCATGAGCAGTTCTTC. Its translation: CASSPFDGRAHEQFF.

Notes on this clone: Other DNA sequences in this sample translate to the same CDR3. The chain is built from TRBV5-6 and TRBJ2-2; perhaps D is TRBD1 or TRBD2 (5 bases each). The V end lost 4 bases, the J end lost 13 bases, and 14 bases lay between the germline ends. Germline CDR1 reads SGHDT; CDR2 reads YYEEEE. The CDR3 consists of 12 residues. CDR3 bases: TGTGCCAGCAGCGGCGACAGCCGGGGGCTGTTTTTT. Its protein product is CASSGDSRGLFF. The variable domain in full, with the rest retrieved from reference TRBV5-6 and TRBJ2-2, is DAGVTQSPTHLIKTRGQQVTLRCSPKSGHDTVSWYQQALGQGPQFIFQYYEEEERQRGNFPDRFSGHQFPNYSSELNVNALLLGDSALYLCASSGDSRGLFFGEGSRLTVL.

The V call is TRBV4-1, the J call TRBJ2-7; a possible D gene is TRBD2 (6 bases). Germline lookup yields CDR1 MGHRA and CDR2 YSYEKL. The ends were cut back, 0 bases at V and 2 bases at J, with 14 bases in the middle. The CDR3 totals 16 residues. Here the CDR3 reads CASSQEVGEAAYEQYF. The DNA for the CDR3 is TGCGCCAGCAGCCAAGAAGTAGGGGAGGCAGCCTACGAGCAGTACTTC.

The chain employs TRBV4-1 and TRBJ1-3; TRBD1 might be the D (6 bases). The CDR3 runs 17 residues. Germline CDR1 is MGHRA and CDR2 is YSYEKL. Trimming left V 5 bases short and J 8 bases short, with 25 bases between. The CDR3, as DNA: TGCGCCAGCAGCTTACGAACCATTGCGGGACAAGGGGACACCATATATTTT. Residues: CASSLRTIAGQGDTIYF.

The chain employs TRBV10-2 and TRBJ2-1; 9 nucleotides line up with TRBD2. Germline lookup yields CDR1 WSHSY and CDR2 SAAADI. This CDR3 is 17 amino acids long. V trimming: 6 bases; J trimming: 6 bases; junction bases outside the gene matches: 15. CDR3 nucleotides: TGCGCCAGCAGCGTACTAGCGGGTGGGCCCTGGGGCAATGAGCAGTTCTTC. Its protein product is CASSVLAGGPWGNEQFF.

The chain is built from TRBV11-2 and TRBJ2-7; D uncertain. The CDR3 length is 15 residues. Trimming took off 6 bases at V and 3 bases at J, with 18 bases between the two ends. Germline loops: CDR1 SGHAT, CDR2 FQNNGV. Here the CDR3 reads CASRETTRTIYEQYF. Written as DNA, the CDR3 is TGTGCCAGCAGGGAAACAACAAGAACGATCTACGAGCAGTACTTC.

The V and J genes are TRBV19 and TRBJ2-7; 9 bases match TRBD1. This CDR3 region has 14 residues. The junction had 2 bases not matched to a gene; V was cut back by 3 bases and J by 2 bases. Germline V gives CDR1 LNHDA, CDR2 SQIVND (reference sequence). The CDR3 region has the DNA TGTGCCAGTAGTATGTGGACAGGGGCCTACGAGCAGTACTTC. Its translation: CASSMWTGAYEQYF. Full variable domain (remainder filled in from reference TRBV19 and TRBJ2-7): DGGITQSPKYLFRKEGQNVTLSCEQNLNHDAMYWYRQDPGQGLRLIYYSQIVNDFQKGDIAEGYSVSREKKESFPLTVTSAQKNPTAFYLCASSMWTGAYEQYFGPGTRLTVT.